This is a list of T cell receptor beta chains from one sample in a study of human T cells and chemical hapten exposure. TCRdb re-derived calls from the RACE reads in MiXCR, one entry per CDR3 protein. The sample has about 350,000 distinct CDR3 sequences, about 6% seen once. The specimen comprised whole blood, sampled in connection with sensitization to the hapten diphenylcyclopropenone (DPC). These receptors all come from a woman between 18 and 29 years old with alopecia areata. Some clones in this sample may be carry-over from other donors' samples. Both conserved end residues are part of each CDR3. The D gene is left open where the match is weak. Only some rows state a clone size, as once, few, many or a class for expanded clones.

len	v_gene	abundance	d_gene	j_gene	CDR3aa
16	TRBV7-9	many	NA	TRBJ2-5	CASSSNGLAAQETQYF
13	TRBV6-5	NA	NA	TRBJ2-3	CASTPGGTDTQYF
14	TRBV7-8	many	NA	TRBJ1-1	CASSLVSGETEAFF
15	TRBV4-3	NA	NA	TRBJ1-1	CASSQDRTKNTEAFF
15	TRBV5-1	NA	NA	TRBJ1-6	CASSLLGTINSPLHF
16	TRBV6-5	NA	TRBD1	TRBJ2-5	CASSYSGTGPQETQYF
13	TRBV7-2	NA	NA	NA	CASSPQGTDTQHF
16	TRBV27	many	NA	TRBJ1-6	CASSRVTVSMRSPLHF
17	TRBV6-1	few	TRBD1	TRBJ1-1	CASSEAPTGGENTEAFF
19	TRBV5-1	few	NA	TRBJ2-3	CASSYLTFREGVETDTQYF
17	TRBV6-5	many	TRBD1	TRBJ1-1	CASSYHRGRVMNTEAFF
12	TRBV29-1	NA	NA	TRBJ2-3	CSVQAGTDTQYF
13	TRBV18	few	NA	TRBJ1-2	CASSPGRDSGYTF
14	TRBV6-6	many	NA	TRBJ2-3	CASSYGGGTDTQYF
11	TRBV28	few	NA	TRBJ1-4	CASSLSEKLFF
14	TRBV2	NA	NA	TRBJ2-7	CASSVKSGPYEQYF
15	TRBV6-5	NA	NA	TRBJ2-3	CASSSTSWGTDTQYF
15	TRBV7-7	few	NA	TRBJ2-2	CASSSHVDRSGELFF
11	TRBV20-1	few	NA	TRBJ2-7	CSARDKWEQYF
15	TRBV20-1	NA	TRBD1	TRBJ2-3	CSAVRDRGYTDTQYF
13	TRBV5-1	few	TRBD1	TRBJ2-7	CASSFGTGGEQYF
14	TRBV20-1	few	NA	TRBJ1-5	CSASPWGSNQPQHF
13	TRBV13	NA	NA	TRBJ2-7	CASSQGLNYEQYF
18	TRBV7-9	NA	TRBD2	TRBJ2-1	CASSPGPFLAGGRSEQFF
16	TRBV24-1	few	TRBD2	TRBJ2-2	CATSDLAGGYTGELFF
15	TRBV4-1	many	NA	TRBJ2-7	CASSPEDFSSYEQYF
13	TRBV5-5	many	TRBD1	TRBJ1-1	CASSLQGSTEAFF
15	TRBV28	few	NA	TRBJ1-1	CASSSPGKGNTEAFF
16	TRBV6-5	NA	TRBD1	TRBJ1-6	CASSYSDRAAISPLHF
14	TRBV20-1	many	NA	TRBJ1-2	CSAIAGTQRGGYTF
14	TRBV20-1	NA	NA	TRBJ1-5	CSAGTTASNQPQHF
16	TRBV13	NA	NA	TRBJ2-1	CASSSRDSYRGREQFF
14	TRBV6-5	NA	TRBD2	TRBJ2-5	CASGLAGASETQYF
13	TRBV2	NA	TRBD1	TRBJ1-2	CASNLQGIDGYTF
13	TRBV6-2/TRBV6-3	few	NA	TRBJ2-7	CASRTTMIYEQYF
14	TRBV7-2	few	TRBD1	TRBJ2-2	CASSRGQGAGELFF
15	TRBV7-9	NA	NA	TRBJ1-4	CASSLGRWKDEKLFF
15	TRBV7-3	NA	NA	TRBJ2-7	CASSQKGRNYYEQYF
15	TRBV28	many	NA	TRBJ1-5	CASSSPTGRNQPQHF
13	TRBV28	many	TRBD2	TRBJ2-7	CASSLLAGGRQYF
13	TRBV6-2/TRBV6-3	many	NA	TRBJ1-5	CASRDHREMPQHF
15	TRBV4-1	NA	NA	TRBJ2-3	CASRKNGFTTDTQYF
14	TRBV12-3/TRBV12-4	many	NA	TRBJ1-1	CASSNRLGGAEAFF